The 3 T cell receptor beta chains presented below share a single source sample, sequenced in a study of blood T cell repertoires in COVID-19. Sequencing used immunoSEQ multiplex PCR; TCRdb keeps in-frame clones, though not all of them. The sample holds 83,000 or so clones, around nine tenths seen once. The sample comprised peripheral blood. These receptors originate from a man aged 80 or over with active or convalescent COVID-19.

The chain uses TRBV12-3 or TRBV12-4 and TRBJ1-2; 7 bases agree with TRBD1. J gave up 7 bases and V 1 base, and 3 bases lay outside the gene matches. The CDR3 contains 13 residues. For the CDR3, the DNA is TGTGCCAGCAGTTTAGACAGGGGATCTGGCTACACCTTC. Translating gives CASSLDRGSGYTF.

The genes are TRBV29-1 and TRBJ1-2; 9 bases map to TRBD1. The V gene's germline CDR1 is SQVTM and CDR2 ANQGSEA. CDR3 length: 12 amino acids. Germline trimming cut 3 bases from V and 9 bases from J; bases unmatched to any gene: 5. The CDR3 reads CSVDWTGERYTF. CDR3 coding DNA: TGCAGCGTTGATTGGACAGGGGAGCGCTACACCTTC.

The chain joins TRBV7-9 to TRBJ1-4; TRBD1 might be the D (5 bases). Trimming shortened V by 5 bases and J by 13 bases, and 14 bases separated the two germline ends. CDR1 and CDR2 (germline): SEHNR, FQNEAQ (reference sequence). The CDR3 is 12 residues long. For the CDR3, the DNA is TGTGCCAGCAGCCCTCGTAGCGGGGCACTGTTTTTT. This translates into CASSPRSGALFF.